A selection of T cell receptor beta chains follows, all from one sample in a study of blood T cell repertoires in COVID-19. Repertoires were generated with immunoSEQ multiplex PCR, while TCRdb's copy carries only in-frame clones and drops some. This table has roughly 250,000 clones, about nine tenths appearing once. Sample: PBMCs or T cells enriched from blood (not recorded which). Every receptor here comes from a woman aged 25 to 45 with acute COVID-19. Each CDR3 is given with its conserved first and last residue. The D gene is left open where the match is weak. The size entry is marked missing in some rows and otherwise reads once, few, many or a size class.

j_gene	d_gene	v_gene	abundance	CDR3nt	CDR3aa
TRBJ1-1	-	TRBV20-1	-	TGCAGTGCTAGACAGGGCACTGAAGCTTTCTTT	CSARQGTEAFF
TRBJ1-2	TRBD1	TRBV4-1	-	TGCGCCAGCAGCCTCGGGGGACAGGGTCGTGGAGATGGCTACACCTTC	CASSLGGQGRGDGYTF
TRBJ1-2	TRBD1	TRBV4-1	once	TGCGCCAGCAGCCAAGAACCAGGGACAGACTATGGCTACACCTTC	CASSQEPGTDYGYTF
TRBJ2-1	TRBD1	TRBV5-1	-	TGCGCCAGCAGTCCCACAGGGGTTCCCTACAATGAGCAGTTCTTC	CASSPTGVPYNEQFF
TRBJ2-1	-	TRBV27	-	TGTGCCAGCAGTGGGTACGGGCAGGGAAGCTCCTACAATGAGCAGTTCTTC	CASSGYGQGSSYNEQFF
TRBJ1-5	-	TRBV10-3	-	TGTGCCATCAGAGAGACAGGTAGCAATCAGCCCCAGCATTTT	CAIRETGSNQPQHF
TRBJ1-2	-	TRBV3-1/TRBV3-2	-	TGTGCCAGCAGCCACGCCGAGGGCTACACCTTC	CASSHAEGYTF
TRBJ1-5	TRBD1	TRBV2	-	TGTGCCAGCGAAGGGACAGTTACCAATCAGCCCCAGCATTTT	CASEGTVTNQPQHF
TRBJ2-7	TRBD1	TRBV6-5	-	TGTGCCAGCAGCGCCGGGACAGGGGCATCCTACGAGCAGTACTTC	CASSAGTGASYEQYF
TRBJ2-7	TRBD2	TRBV2	-	TGTGCCAGCAGCGGACGTATAGCGGGAGGGCCGAGGTCCTACGAGCAGTACTTC	CASSGRIAGGPRSYEQYF
TRBJ2-5	TRBD1	TRBV5-1	-	TGCGCCAGCAGGTCCGGGACAGGGGAAGAGACCCAGTACTTC	CASRSGTGEETQYF
TRBJ1-4	-	TRBV12-5	-	TGTGCTAGTGGTTTGGACACCGGGACACAGAATGAAAAACTGTTTTTT	CASGLDTGTQNEKLFF
TRBJ2-1	TRBD2	TRBV7-8	-	TGTGCCAGTTTCTCGACTAGCGGGGGGCGGAATGAGCAGTTCTTC	CASFSTSGGRNEQFF
TRBJ1-1	TRBD1	TRBV7-9	few	TGTGCCAGCAGCGCTTGGGACAGTCAGAACACTGAAGCTTTCTTT	CASSAWDSQNTEAFF
TRBJ1-1	-	TRBV7-6	few	TGTGCCAGCAGCCCGCTTTTTGGGCTGAACACTGAAGCTTTCTTT	CASSPLFGLNTEAFF
TRBJ1-1	TRBD1	TRBV6-6	-	TGTGCCAGCAGTTCCGGACAGGGGAGGGACACTGAAGCTTTCTTT	CASSSGQGRDTEAFF
TRBJ2-7	TRBD2	TRBV14	-	TGTGCCAGCAGTATTGGCGGGAGGCGTGAGCAGTACTTC	CASSIGGRREQYF
TRBJ2-7	-	TRBV6-1	-	TGTGCCAGCAGTGAATATGTAAGGGGGTACGAGCAGTACTTC	CASSEYVRGYEQYF
TRBJ2-1	TRBD2	TRBV5-4	-	TGTGCCAGCAGCTTAGGACTAGCGGACGGTTACAATGAGCAGTTCTTC	CASSLGLADGYNEQFF
TRBJ2-2	-	TRBV9	-	TGTGCCAGCAGCGTTAGCACCGGGGAGCTGTTTTTT	CASSVSTGELFF
TRBJ1-3	-	TRBV5-1	once	TGCGCCAGCAGCGGCGACCGGGATCACTCTGGAAACACCATATATTTT	CASSGDRDHSGNTIYF
TRBJ2-1	TRBD1	TRBV24-1	-	TGTGCCACCAGTGATTTAAGTGTAGGGACAGGGTTACACAATGAGCAGTTCTTC	CATSDLSVGTGLHNEQFF
TRBJ2-5	TRBD1	TRBV12-5	-	TGTGCTAGTGGTTATTCCGGGACAGCGCAAGAGACCCAGTACTTC	CASGYSGTAQETQYF
TRBJ2-1	TRBD2	TRBV29-1	-	TGCAGCGTCCTTTATAGCGGGAGGGTCTACAATGAGCAGTTCTTC	CSVLYSGRVYNEQFF
TRBJ2-7	-	TRBV19	-	TGTGCCAGTAGTATATTGGGCACGGGAGAGCAGTACTTC	CASSILGTGEQYF
TRBJ1-2	-	TRBV30	once	TGTGCCTGGAGCGCCCGACAGGCCCGTCCTCGGTTTGGCTACACCTTC	CAWSARQARPRFGYTF